Presented here are 18 T cell receptor beta chains from one specimen sequenced in a study of persistence of HIV-infected CD4 T cells. No antigen is known for these receptors. The libraries were made with immunoSEQ version 4 in survey mode. The repertoire was sequenced with immunoSEQ multiplex PCR; TCRdb's copy has only in-frame clones and lacks some. The repertoire holds under 40,000 clones, with 70% as singletons. The stimulus was an HIV-1 Gag 15-mer peptide pool, roughly 1 ug/peptide/mL. Responding CD4+ T cells were sorted by upregulation of both CD40 ligand and CD69. Sequenced material: CD4+ T cells sorted from PBMCs after approximately 19-hour stimulation, taken from a patient who received antiretroviral therapy. Receptor source: an adult man with HIV who was CMV-seropositive.

The chain recombines TRBV5-1 with TRBJ2-1; 9 bases fit TRBD1. With 4 bases clipped from V and 8 bases from J, the junction kept 10 bases outside the gene matches. CDR1 is SGHRS and CDR2 is YFSETQ in the germline V gene. This CDR3 has 15 residues. CDR3 nucleotides: TGCGCCAGCAGCACCCCGGGACAGGGAATGGATGAGCAGTTCTTC. As protein: CASSTPGQGMDEQFF. Full variable domain (outside the CDR3, taken from reference TRBV5-1 and TRBJ2-1): KAGVTQTPRYLIKTRGQQVTLSCSPISGHRSVSWYQQTPGQGLQFLFEYFSETQRNKGNFPGRFSGRQFSNSRSEMNVSTLELGDSALYLCASSTPGQGMDEQFFGPGTRLTVL.

The V call is TRBV10-2, the J call TRBJ2-4; D not resolved. CDR3 length: 11 residues. Germline V lookup: CDR1 WSHSY, CDR2 SAAADI. The V gene lost 4 bases and the J gene lost 5 bases, with 3 bases spanning the gap. The CDR3 DNA follows: TGCGCCAGCAGTGGAGAAAACATTCAGTACTTC. It encodes CASSGENIQYF.

This chain uses TRBV28 with TRBJ2-3; 11 bases match TRBD2. The CDR3 sequence is 13 residues long. CDR1 is MDHEN and CDR2 is SYDVKM in the germline V gene. CDR3 amino acids: CSYSGGARDTQYF. The CDR3 coding sequence is TGTTCCTATAGCGGGGGGGCGAGAGATACGCAGTATTTT.

This clone was seen a handful of times. This rearrangement joins TRBV6-5 to TRBJ1-1; D possibly corresponds to TRBD1 (6 bases). Germline V CDR1 and CDR2: MNHEY, SVGAGI. The V gene lost 6 bases and the J gene lost 8 bases, with 16 bases spanning the gap. CDR3 length: 13 residues. The DNA of the CDR3 is TGTGCCAGCAGGAGATCCCCAGGGACAGAAGCTTTCTTT. Translated, it gives CASRRSPGTEAFF.

This clone was seen more than once but under ten times. V usage is TRBV3-1 (or the pseudogene TRBV3-2) and J usage is TRBJ2-7; D perhaps matches TRBD2 (6 bases). The CDR3 is made up of 17 amino acids. Germline V gene data show CDR1 as LGHDT and CDR2 as YNNKEL (reference sequence). Trimming pared 0 bases from V and 3 bases from J, leaving 18 bases between. This CDR3 is CASSQDDLPEGFYEQYF. The CDR3 DNA reads TGTGCCAGCAGCCAAGATGACCTCCCGGAGGGCTTCTACGAGCAGTACTTC.

By sample fraction, this clone is medium-sized (0.01 to 0.1%). Here the CDR3 DNA reads TGTGCCAGTAGTCCCTCCGGGACCCTGAACTATGGCTACACCTTC. Encoded protein: CASSPSGTLNYGYTF. The chain joins TRBV19 to TRBJ1-2; possible D gene TRBD1, 5 bases. Germline CDR1 and CDR2: LNHDA and SQIVND (reference sequence). The CDR3 length is 15 residues. V was clipped by 5 bases and J by 2 bases, with 15 bases between them.

The rearrangement joins TRBV5-4 to TRBJ2-1; tentative D call: TRBD1 (5 bases). The CDR3 covers 17 residues. Trimming pared 0 bases from V and 2 bases from J, leaving 15 bases between. Germline CDR1 SGHNT, CDR2 YYREEE (reference sequence). CDR3 bases: TGTGCCAGCAGCTTGGGGGGCCCAGGCGGCCCCTACAATGAGCAGTTCTTC. This translates into CASSLGGPGGPYNEQFF.

The V call is TRBV5-8, the J call TRBJ2-7; tentative D call: TRBD1 (5 bases). CDR1 SGHTS and CDR2 YDEGEE come from the germline V gene. The CDR3 totals 17 residues. Between the trimmed V and J ends, which lost 1 base and 2 bases, there was a span of 19 bases. CDR3 residues: CASSLPLVYRTPYEQYF. The CDR3 DNA sequence: TGTGCCAGCAGCTTGCCCCTTGTTTACAGGACCCCCTACGAGCAGTACTTC.

This chain links TRBV2 with TRBJ2-7, with a weak D call TRBD1 (6 bases). The CDR3 runs 14 residues. Trimming removed 8 bases at V and 1 base at J, with 15 bases between. The V gene's germline CDR1 is SNHLY and CDR2 FYNNEI. CDR3 in DNA: TGTGCCAGCGGGCCCTCCGGGACATCCTACGAGCAGTACTTC. This encodes CASGPSGTSYEQYF.

The J gene is TRBJ1-1, the V gene TRBV28; D might be TRBD1 (6 bases). Trimming pared 6 bases from V and 1 base from J, leaving 9 bases between. Germline assignment: CDR1 MDHEN and CDR2 SYDVKM. The CDR3 extends over 13 amino acids. CDR3 residues: CASRGTQNTEAFF. As DNA, the CDR3 is TGTGCCAGCAGAGGGACACAGAACACTGAAGCTTTCTTT.

This chain links TRBV10-3 with TRBJ2-3; TRBD2 agrees at 12 bases. V lost 0 bases, J lost 3 bases, and 7 bases stayed unmatched. The CDR3 totals 18 residues. Germline V gene lookup returns CDR1 ENHRY and CDR2 SYGVKD. This chain's CDR3 is CAISESELAGGRTDTQYF. As DNA, the CDR3 is TGTGCCATCAGTGAGTCGGAACTAGCGGGGGGAAGAACAGATACGCAGTATTTT.

The chain links TRBV14 to TRBJ1-6; D possibly corresponds to TRBD1 (5 bases). CDR3 size: 15 residues. The V gene lost 0 bases and the J gene lost 7 bases, with 10 bases spanning the gap. Germline CDR1 is SGHDN and CDR2 is FVKESK. The CDR3 here is CASSQDRVGNSPLHF. The CDR3 DNA follows: TGTGCCAGCAGCCAAGACAGGGTCGGGAATTCACCCCTCCACTTT.

The chain combines TRBV10-2 with TRBJ2-7; TRBD1 agrees at 7 bases. Losses at the gene ends were 7 bases for V and 2 bases for J; bases not matched to a gene: 8. From germline, CDR1 is WSHSY and CDR2 SAAADI. This CDR3 comprises 14 residues. CDR3 residues: CASMDRLLTYEQYF. The CDR3 DNA reads as TGCGCCAGCATGGACAGGTTGCTTACCTACGAGCAGTACTTC.

This clone was counted between two and nine times. V gene TRBV4-1 combines with J gene TRBJ1-2, with D perhaps TRBD1 (6 bases). The CDR3 consists of 15 residues. In germline, CDR1 is MGHRA, CDR2 YSYEKL. Trimming removed 6 bases from V and 4 bases from J, with 18 bases in between. This chain's CDR3 is CASRRDMEGSYGYTF. The CDR3 nucleotides read TGCGCCAGCAGACGGGACATGGAGGGATCCTATGGCTACACCTTC.

V usage is TRBV4-1 and J usage is TRBJ1-5; 8 nucleotides match TRBD1. Germline CDR1 MGHRA, CDR2 YSYEKL. The CDR3 is 16 amino acids. Trimming at V came to 3 bases and at J to 2 bases, leaving 6 bases not matched to a gene. The CDR3, as DNA: TGCGCCAGCAGCCAGGGCCAGGGGGCGCGCAATCAGCCCCAGCATTTT. Amino acids: CASSQGQGARNQPQHF.

This clone was recorded a few times. This chain uses TRBV7-9 with TRBJ1-1; D call uncertain. This CDR3 has 14 residues. The V gene's germline CDR1 is SEHNR and CDR2 FQNEAQ (reference sequence). Trimming removed 2 bases from V and 4 bases from J, with 11 bases in between. The CDR3 DNA reads as TGTGCCAGCAGCTTACAAGGGATCGGCACTGAAGCTTTCTTT. Protein sequence: CASSLQGIGTEAFF. The full variable domain, completed using reference TRBV7-9 and TRBJ1-1, is DTGVSQNPRHKITKRGQNVTFRCDPISEHNRLYWYRQTLGQGPEFLTYFQNEAQLEKSRLLSDRFSAERPKGSFSTLEIQRTEQGDSAMYLCASSLQGIGTEAFFGQGTRLTVV.

For the CDR3, the DNA is TGTGCCACTTATTCTGGGGGCGCGGACACTGAAGCTTTCTTT. It is translated as CATYSGGADTEAFF. The chain joins TRBV6-5 to TRBJ1-1; D may be TRBD1 (6 bases). With 10 bases removed from V and 3 bases from J, the gap between germline ends came to 18 bases. The germline V gene has CDR1 MNHEY and CDR2 SVGAGI. This CDR3 region has 14 residues.

This sequence joins TRBV7-3 and TRBJ2-1, with D perhaps TRBD1 or TRBD2 (6 bases each). The CDR3 length is 14 residues. V lost 0 bases and J 9 bases, leaving 12 bases between the germline ends. From germline, CDR1 is SGHTA and CDR2 FQGTGA. The CDR3: CASSLTSSGAEQFF. Here the CDR3 DNA reads TGTGCCAGCAGCTTAACGAGTTCGGGGGCTGAGCAGTTCTTC.